This T cell receptor (beta chain) appears in the sequencing data of a study of T cells after yellow fever vaccination. Comments on this clonotype: As yet, its antigen is unknown.

CDR3 length: 14 residues. The germline V gene encodes CDR1 SSHAT and CDR2 FNYEAQ (reference sequence). Deletions cut 4 bases from V and 0 bases from J, with 10 bases between. Each CDR3 protein is one row after TCRdb ran MiXCR on the 5' RACE reads. This sample has hundreds of thousands of distinct CDR3 sequences, with approximately 13% found just once. Overall study results and limits: Post-booster samples contained most primary-vaccination clones (about 96% CD4, about 90% CD8).

The TCR originated in a man between 25 and 39 years old who received the YFV17D yellow fever vaccine. The genes are TRBV7-7 and TRBJ2-7, with D uncertain. Here the sequenced sample was PBMCs, taken on the day of the yellow fever booster vaccination. The CDR3 nucleotides read TGTGCCAGCAGCTCCGGGCTGCACTCCTACGAGCAGTACTTC. The encoded protein is CASSSGLHSYEQYF. The whole variable domain, remainder taken from reference TRBV7-7 and TRBJ2-7, is GAGVSQSPRYKVTKRGQDVTLRCDPISSHATLYWYQQALGQGPEFLTYFNYEAQPDKSGLPSDRFSAERPEGSISTLTIQRTEQRDSAMYRCASSSGLHSYEQYFGPGTRLTVT.